The rows below give T cell receptor beta chains drawn from one sample of a study of vaccination and CD4 T cells after COVID-19. These receptors are not linked to any known antigen. TCRdb ran MiXCR on the PCR reads and lists one entry per CDR3 protein. This table holds approximately 23,000 distinct CDR3 sequences, around two fifths found once. This specimen consisted of CD4+ T cells from blood, cultured in vitro, obtained about 7 months after SARS-CoV-2 vaccination. These receptors all come from a human donor who had recovered from COVID-19. Both conserved end residues are part of each CDR3.

V,J,CDR3
TRBV21-1,TRBJ1-5,CASRLQGARIGSNQPQHF
TRBV7-2,TRBJ2-7,CASSLESFSEQYF
TRBV5-6,TRBJ2-7,CASSLAARPGYEQYF
TRBV6-1,TRBJ2-5,CASSNGLQETQYF
TRBV6-2/TRBV6-3,TRBJ2-1,CASSTTGNEQFF
TRBV27,TRBJ2-7,CASGRARDRELF
TRBV7-6,TRBJ2-1,CASSLAASGDNEQFF
TRBV10-3,TRBJ2-5,CAISLDRGLETQYF
TRBV7-2,TRBJ1-1,CASTLDRLNTEAFF
TRBV19,TRBJ1-2,CASSIGTRAPGGYTF